Below are 20 T cell receptor beta chains sequenced from a single sample in a study of blood T cell repertoires in COVID-19. Sequencing used immunoSEQ multiplex PCR; TCRdb keeps in-frame clones, though not all of them. This sample has some 220,000 clones; nearly 85% occur once, and the top ten carry roughly 1.2%. The sequencing sample was made of peripheral blood. Receptor source: a woman in her twenties or thirties with COVID-19, enrolled during active disease.

The chain employs TRBV4-3 and TRBJ2-1, with 8 nucleotides matching TRBD2. Germline trimming cut 4 bases from V and 6 bases from J; bases unmatched to any gene: 2. The CDR3 runs to 13 residues. Looked up from germline, CDR1 is LGHNA and CDR2 is YSLEER. The CDR3 DNA follows: TGCGCCAGCAGCCGAACTAGCGGCAATGAGCAGTTCTTC. Protein sequence: CASSRTSGNEQFF.

This rearrangement joins TRBV7-2 to TRBJ1-1, with a tentative D call TRBD1 (6 bases). Trimming removed 5 bases at V and 4 bases at J, with 11 bases between. There are 13 residues in the CDR3. Germline V lookup: CDR1 SGHTA, CDR2 FQGNSA. CDR3: CASSQNRATEAFF. CDR3 DNA: TGTGCCAGCAGCCAAAACAGGGCCACTGAAGCTTTCTTT.

The chain uses TRBV7-9 and TRBJ1-5, with TRBD1 identical over 9 bases. Losses at the gene ends were 2 bases for V and 3 bases for J; bases not matched to a gene: 2. The CDR3 runs 15 residues. Looked up from germline, CDR1 is SEHNR and CDR2 is FQNEAQ (reference sequence). CDR3 sequence (DNA): TGTGCCAGCAGCTTAACAGGGGGCGTCAATCAGCCCCAGCATTTT. It translates to CASSLTGGVNQPQHF. Combining the CDR3 with reference TRBV7-9 and TRBJ1-5 gives the whole variable domain DTGVSQNPRHKITKRGQNVTFRCDPISEHNRLYWYRQTLGQGPEFLTYFQNEAQLEKSRLLSDRFSAERPKGSFSTLEIQRTEQGDSAMYLCASSLTGGVNQPQHFGDGTRLSIL.

This rearrangement joins TRBV7-8 to TRBJ1-1; TRBD1 agrees at 8 bases. The CDR3 covers 16 residues. Per germline, CDR1 SGHVS and CDR2 FQNEAQ. V trimming: 5 bases; J trimming: 0 bases; junction bases outside the gene matches: 8. The CDR3 DNA sequence: TGTGCCAGCAGCCCTTCAGGGGGCTTGATGAACACTGAAGCTTTCTTT. This sequence encodes CASSPSGGLMNTEAFF.

J is TRBJ2-7 and V is TRBV7-9, with TRBD1 as a possible D gene (6 bases). The V and J ends lost 1 base and 0 bases respectively, with 19 bases between them. CDR3 length: 18 amino acids. Looked up from germline, CDR1 is SEHNR and CDR2 is FQNEAQ (reference sequence). For the CDR3, the DNA is TGTGCCAGCAGCTTAGGCCTCTGGACAGACCGATTCTCCTACGAGCAGTACTTC. It specifies CASSLGLWTDRFSYEQYF.

In regard to this clone: Its ends do not fully match the called genes, so a read error is possible. This rearrangement joins TRBV5-1 to TRBJ1-1; D perhaps matches TRBD1 (6 bases). CDR1 and CDR2 (germline): SGHRS, YFSETQ. The CDR3 runs 14 residues. The CDR3 DNA follows: TGCGCCAGCAGCTTGGCCGGGGGGCTAACTGTAGCTTTCTTT. This codes for CASSLAGGLTVAFF.

The genes are TRBV6-4 and TRBJ2-1, with D hard to call. This CDR3 spans 13 amino acids. Germline lookup yields CDR1 MRHNA and CDR2 SNTAGT. The V end was cut by 8 bases, the J end by 4 bases, with 12 bases between. The CDR3 DNA reads TGTGCCAGCCTGGGCCTAAGATACAATGAGCAGTTCTTC. Translating gives CASLGLRYNEQFF.

The rearrangement uses TRBV10-2 and TRBJ2-7; weak D call: TRBD2 (6 bases). V was trimmed by 0 bases and J by 6 bases, leaving 12 bases between them. Per germline, CDR1 WSHSY and CDR2 SAAADI. This CDR3 spans 14 amino acids. Here the CDR3 DNA reads TGCGCCAGCAGTGAGTCGCAGGGACTCTCCGAGCAGTACTTC. Translation: CASSESQGLSEQYF.

The J gene is TRBJ2-7, the V gene TRBV18; a possible D gene is TRBD2 (6 bases). There are 14 residues in the CDR3. V lost 3 bases and J lost 3, with 12 bases in between. The germline CDR1 and CDR2 sequences are KGHSH and LQKENI. The CDR3 protein is CASSPGTQGYEQYF. Written as DNA, the CDR3 is TGTGCCAGCTCACCGGGGACTCAGGGCTACGAGCAGTACTTC.

This chain joins TRBV6-2 or TRBV6-3 and TRBJ1-2; 12 positions match TRBD1. In germline, CDR1 is MNHEY, CDR2 SVGEGT. V lost 4 bases to trimming and J lost 3 bases; unmatched junction nucleotides: 3. This CDR3 spans 15 amino acids. In DNA, the CDR3 is TGTGCCAGCAGTTCCCGGGACAGGGGGCACTATGGCTACACCTTC. It is translated as CASSSRDRGHYGYTF.

The sample holds a few counts of this clone. The rearrangement links TRBV7-2 to TRBJ1-1; D remains ambiguous. CDR1 SGHTA and CDR2 FQGNSA come from the germline V gene. This CDR3 is 14 amino acids long. V lost 4 bases, J lost 4 bases, and 13 bases lay in between. CDR3 residues: CASSSRFFGTEAFF. Here the CDR3 DNA reads TGTGCCAGCAGCTCGAGATTTTTTGGCACTGAAGCTTTCTTT.

The rearrangement links TRBV3-1 (or the pseudogene TRBV3-2) to TRBJ1-1; D perhaps matches TRBD1 (5 bases). Germline V gene data show CDR1 as LGHDT and CDR2 as YNNKEL (reference sequence). This CDR3 is 16 amino acids long. V lost 2 bases and J 0 bases, leaving 13 bases between the germline ends. CDR3 in amino acids: CASSQPRGLMNTEAFF. The CDR3 DNA reads TGTGCCAGCAGCCAACCACGGGGACTCATGAACACTGAAGCTTTCTTT.

V and J are TRBV2 and TRBJ1-1; perhaps TRBD1 as D (5 bases). This CDR3 is 13 amino acids long. Per the germline V gene, CDR1 is SNHLY and CDR2 is FYNNEI. V lost 1 base and J 7 bases, leaving 10 bases between the germline ends. CDR3 sequence reads: CASSEEQAGEAFF. The CDR3 region has the DNA TGTGCCAGCAGTGAAGAACAGGCTGGTGAAGCTTTCTTT.

This rearrangement joins TRBV12-3 or TRBV12-4 to TRBJ1-1; 8 bases agree with TRBD1. This CDR3 spans 11 amino acids. After removal of 7 bases from V and 8 bases from J, the junction contained 3 bases not matched to a gene. The CDR3 sequence: CASIRDREAFF. CDR3 coding DNA: TGTGCCAGCATCCGGGACAGGGAAGCTTTCTTT.

This sequence joins TRBV7-2 and TRBJ2-5, with TRBD1 identical over 11 bases. The CDR3 length is 17 residues. Trimming took 5 bases from V and 5 from J; bases not matched to a gene: 13. Germline lookup yields CDR1 SGHTA and CDR2 FQGNSA. The CDR3 DNA reads as TGTGCCAGCAGCCCCGGACAGGGGGCATTGGTAGGGGAGACCCAGTACTTC. Encoded protein: CASSPGQGALVGETQYF.

CDR3 bases: TGTGCCTGGAGTGTACAGGCAGGGGTGCTAAGTTCACCCCTCCACTTT. It yields the protein CAWSVQAGVLSSPLHF. The chain carries TRBV30 and TRBJ1-6, with D possibly TRBD1 on 6 matching bases. Germline CDR1 and CDR2: GTSNPN and SVGIG (reference sequence). The V gene lost 0 bases and the J gene lost 9 bases, with 18 bases spanning the gap. This CDR3 comprises 16 residues. The complete variable domain, with remaining parts taken from reference TRBV30 and TRBJ1-6, reads SQTIHQWPATLVQPVGSPLSLECTVEGTSNPNLYWYRQAAGRGLQLLFYSVGIGQISSEVPQNLSASRPQDRQFILSSKKLLLSDSGFYLCAWSVQAGVLSSPLHFGNGTRLTVT.

The chain has TRBV29-1 and TRBJ1-5, with TRBD1 matching 10 bases. With V trimmed by 3 bases and J by 6 bases, 5 bases remained unmatched. The CDR3 covers 14 residues. Per the germline V gene, CDR1 is SQVTM and CDR2 is ANQGSEA. This CDR3 is CSVETGGLGQPQHF. CDR3 nucleotide sequence: TGCAGCGTTGAGACAGGGGGCTTGGGTCAGCCCCAGCATTTT.

The rearrangement joins TRBV6-2 or TRBV6-3 to TRBJ2-3, with D possibly being TRBD2 (5 bases). Germline assignment: CDR1 MNHEY and CDR2 SVGEGT. The CDR3 loop spans 17 amino acids. Trimming removed 0 bases from V and 6 bases from J, with 19 bases in between. The CDR3 DNA sequence: TGTGCCAGCAGTTACTCGACGAGGGAGAGGTTGTCGGATACGCAGTATTTT. Translated: CASSYSTRERLSDTQYF.

The chain links TRBV19 to TRBJ2-2; TRBD1 is a possible D gene (5 bases). Germline loops: CDR1 LNHDA, CDR2 SQIVND (reference sequence). Trimming shortened V by 5 bases and J by 3 bases, and 10 bases separated the two germline ends. CDR3 length: 14 residues. The CDR3 bases are TGTGCCAGTAGTGCGGACAAATACACCGGGGAGCTGTTTTTT. Its protein is CASSADKYTGELFF.

The chain carries TRBV18 and TRBJ2-7; TRBD2 might be the D (6 bases). This CDR3 contains 17 residues. Trimming left V 1 base short and J 7 bases short, with 23 bases between. The germline V gene has CDR1 KGHSH and CDR2 LQKENI. DNA for the CDR3: TGTGCCAGCTCACCACTAACTGGCGAAGGGCCCCGGGAGGAGCAGTACTTC. It codes for CASSPLTGEGPREEQYF.